This TCR beta chain was captured by sequencing in a study of T cell changes during pregnancy in multiple sclerosis (dated by TCRdb to about 2019). In terms of the full investigation: In women with multiple sclerosis, the researchers looked at how the T cell repertoire shifted as pregnancy progressed.

Comments on this clone: Its antigen remains undetermined. No much larger clonotype is one base removed from it; base qualities were not supplied.

The library was produced with the immunoSEQ multiplex PCR assay. In TCRdb, the immuneACCESS table is reduced to in-frame sequences with V and J assigned. These tables do not hold every clone; where another copy was compared, an unresolved V gene accounts for under half, and the others remain unexplained. The sample profile shows roughly 40,000 clones; 91% of them were found once. Roughly 7.7% of the sample rests with the top ten. Including the terminal cysteine and phenylalanine, the CDR3 comprises 15 residues. Of the read, only the CDR3 DNA is kept; its 45 bases are in frame from base 1. V and J lose 5 bases and 4 bases, and a span of 14 bases separates them. The CDR1 and CDR2 encoded by the germline V gene are MNHNS and SASEGT.

Here the chain combines TRBV6-1 and TRBJ2-2; 5 matching bases give a weak D call of TRBD1. This TCR derives from a female donor with multiple sclerosis, enrolled in a pregnancy study. The input for sequencing was CD8+ T cells from peripheral blood mononuclear cells, taken before pregnancy. The base sequence is TGTGCCAGCAGTCGACAGCGTTTGGGCACCGGGGAGCTGTTTTTT. Its protein reads: CASSRQRLGTGELFF.